A single sample is the source of the 28 T cell receptor beta chains below, sequenced in a study of T cells after yellow fever vaccination. TCRdb re-called the 5' RACE reads with MiXCR, one entry per CDR3 protein. The data contain a few hundred thousand distinct CDR3 sequences, less than 20% of them singletons. Sequencing was performed on PBMCs, taken 5 days after the first yellow fever vaccination. These receptors were collected from a man between 18 and 35 years old who received the YFV17D yellow fever vaccine.

J is TRBJ2-5 and V is TRBV20-1, with TRBD2 matching over 8 bases. The CDR3 extends over 16 amino acids. V was clipped by 0 bases and J by 4 bases; unmatched bases: 10. CDR1 and CDR2 from the germline V gene are DFQATT and SNEGSKA (reference sequence). The CDR3, as DNA: TGCAGTGCTAGAGATAGGCGGGGGGCTCTCCTAGAGACCCAGTACTTC. Translating gives CSARDRRGALLETQYF.

The CDR3 DNA reads as TGCGCCAGCACCTCCGGGACAGGGGGCATGGATGAGCAGTTCTTC. This translates into CASTSGTGGMDEQFF. This chain uses TRBV5-1 with TRBJ2-1; 12 bases map to TRBD1. This CDR3 contains 15 residues. The ends lost 6 bases at V and 8 bases at J; junction bases unmatched: 9. Germline V gene sequence: CDR1 SGHRS, CDR2 YFSETQ.

This clonotype occurred a few times. The rearrangement joins TRBV29-1 to TRBJ1-1; the D is unclear. The CDR3 contains 14 residues. V lost 6 bases to trimming and J lost 6 bases, with 20 bases between them. CDR1 is SQVTM, CDR2 ANQGSEA, per germline. Here the CDR3 reads CSVDRDNSGPEAFF. The CDR3 DNA reads as TGCAGCGTCGATCGAGACAATTCGGGCCCTGAAGCTTTCTTT.

This clonotype has more than one count but fewer than ten. J is TRBJ2-1 and V is TRBV6-5, with D possibly matching TRBD2 (6 bases). Germline CDR1 and CDR2: MNHEY and SVGAGI. The CDR3 runs to 16 residues. V lost 1 base to trimming and J lost 5 bases, with 15 bases between them. The CDR3 region has the DNA TGTGCCAGCAGTTACTGGGGGGAAGGAATTGACAATGAGCAGTTCTTC. Translation gives CASSYWGEGIDNEQFF.

This clonotype came up many times. The chain uses TRBV19 and TRBJ2-1, with D possibly being TRBD1 or TRBD2 (5 bases each). CDR3 length equals 13 residues. Germline CDR1 reads LNHDA; CDR2 reads SQIVND (reference sequence). V lost 11 bases to trimming and J lost 1 base, with 12 bases between them. The CDR3 region has the DNA TGTGCCGTAAAGGGACGATCCTACAATGAGCAGTTCTTC. It is translated as CAVKGRSYNEQFF.

The gene calls are TRBV25-1 and TRBJ1-1, with D unclear. The ends were cut back, 3 bases at V and 2 bases at J, with 13 bases in the middle. Germline loops: CDR1 MGHDK, CDR2 SYGVNS. This CDR3 has 15 amino acids. The CDR3 here is CASSDPVEGNTEAFF. CDR3 nucleotide sequence: TGTGCCAGCAGTGACCCGGTGGAGGGTAACACTGAAGCTTTCTTT.

This sequence joins TRBV7-9 and TRBJ1-1; weak D call: TRBD1 (5 bases). The CDR3 is 16 amino acids. The germline gives CDR1 SEHNR, CDR2 FQNEAQ (reference sequence). V was pared by 5 bases and J by 3 bases, with 19 bases between. DNA of the CDR3: TGTGCCAGCAGCCCCCTAGTCCCGGGGGGTGACACTGAAGCTTTCTTT. It is translated as CASSPLVPGGDTEAFF.

This clonotype was picked up many times. The gene calls are TRBV5-1 and TRBJ2-2; 10 bases agree with TRBD1. V dropped 3 bases and J dropped 2; count of bases not matched to a gene: 1. Per the germline V gene, CDR1 is SGHRS and CDR2 is YFSETQ. The CDR3 consists of 15 residues. The chain's CDR3 is CASSWTGGNTGELFF. DNA for the CDR3: TGCGCCAGCAGCTGGACAGGGGGAAACACCGGGGAGCTGTTTTTT.

This sequence joins TRBV5-1 and TRBJ1-1; D remains ambiguous. The CDR3 runs 14 residues. Germline V gene data show CDR1 as SGHRS and CDR2 as YFSETQ. With 2 bases removed from V and 4 bases from J, the gap between germline ends came to 12 bases. The CDR3: CASSFDNGVTEAFF. As DNA, the CDR3 is TGCGCCAGCAGCTTCGACAATGGAGTCACTGAAGCTTTCTTT.

In this sample, this clonotype turned up a few times. CDR3 sequence (DNA): TGTGCCAGCAGACCCGGACGTCTAGGGTTTGGAGATACGCAGTATTTT. It specifies CASRPGRLGFGDTQYF. The chain links TRBV11-1 to TRBJ2-3; D is ambiguous. The CDR3 sequence is 16 residues long. V gave up 6 bases and J gave up 5 bases, with 21 bases separating them. The germline V gene encodes CDR1 SGHAT and CDR2 FQDESV (reference sequence).

The chain carries TRBV10-3 and TRBJ2-7; 7 bases are shared with TRBD1. J lost 3 bases, V lost 6 bases, and 11 bases had no gene match. This CDR3 is 15 amino acids long. In germline, CDR1 is ENHRY, CDR2 SYGVKD. The CDR3 loop is CAISGTVTNGYEQYF. CDR3 sequence (DNA): TGTGCCATCAGCGGGACAGTAACAAACGGCTACGAGCAGTACTTC.

The table lists this clonotype with a few counts. This chain uses TRBV19 with TRBJ1-1; D ambiguous. The germline CDR1 and CDR2 sequences are LNHDA and SQIVND (reference sequence). V lost 4 bases and J lost 5, with 11 bases in between. The length of the CDR3 is 13 residues. CDR3 sequence (DNA): TGTGCCAGTAGTACCCAAAGGGAAACTGAAGCTTTCTTT. It encodes CASSTQRETEAFF.

With respect to this clonotype: Sequence at one end of the junction differs from germline and may be a read error. The chain couples TRBV7-9 to TRBJ2-1; unclear D gene. The CDR3 has 11 residues. Germline V gene lookup returns CDR1 SEHNR and CDR2 FQNEAQ (reference sequence). CDR3 region: CATEINNEPFF. The CDR3 nucleotides read TGTGCCACCGAAATTAACAATGAGCCGTTCTTC. Using reference TRBV7-9 and TRBJ2-1 for the parts outside the CDR3, the full variable domain is DTGVSQNPRHKITKRGQNVTFRCDPISEHNRLYWYRQTLGQGPEFLTYFQNEAQLEKSRLLSDRFSAERPKGSFSTLEIQRTEQGDSAMYLCATEINNEPFFGPGTRLTVL.

The chain combines TRBV6-1 with TRBJ2-7, with TRBD1 matching over 10 bases. The CDR3 covers 15 residues. Germline V gene data show CDR1 as MNHNS and CDR2 as SASEGT. J was trimmed by 7 bases and V by 4 bases; bases with no gene match: 10. The DNA of the CDR3 is TGTGCCAGCAGTGGATGGGGGACAGGGGTGAGAGAGCAGTACTTC. It encodes CASSGWGTGVREQYF.

This clonotype was counted between two and nine times. The genes are TRBV18 and TRBJ2-7, with TRBD2 matching 11 bases. The CDR3 is made up of 14 amino acids. The V segment lost 6 bases and the J segment 5 bases; nucleotides outside the gene matches: 6. Germline CDR1 KGHSH, CDR2 LQKENI. Here the CDR3 DNA reads TGTGCCAGCTCGTCTCTAGCGGGGGGCGACGAGCAGTACTTC. Protein: CASSSLAGGDEQYF.

This chain links TRBV6-1 with TRBJ2-7; D is ambiguous. Germline loops: CDR1 MNHNS, CDR2 SASEGT. This CDR3 is 13 amino acids long. V was shortened by 0 bases and J by 3 bases, with 6 bases between the two germline ends. CDR3 loop: CASSEANLYEQYV. DNA of the CDR3: TGTGCCAGCAGTGAAGCAAACCTCTACGAGCAGTACGTC.

This clonotype came up a few times. This chain links TRBV7-3 with TRBJ2-3, with D unresolved. V was shortened by 5 bases and J by 5 bases, with 11 bases between the two germline ends. The germline V gene encodes CDR1 SGHTA and CDR2 FQGTGA. The CDR3 is 13 residues long. The CDR3 coding sequence is TGTGCCAGCAGCGTAAATGGCGGAGATACGCAGTATTTT. The encoded protein is CASSVNGGDTQYF.

This clonotype was recorded a few times. CDR3 protein: CASSYEVGRGEAFF. As DNA, the CDR3 is TGTGCCAGCAGCTACGAGGTGGGCCGGGGTGAAGCTTTCTTT. The chain combines TRBV7-2 with TRBJ1-1; D unclear. The CDR3 runs 14 residues. Trimming took 4 bases from V and 7 from J, leaving 16 bases between them. Looked up from germline, CDR1 is SGHTA and CDR2 is FQGNSA.

The V and J genes are TRBV7-8 and TRBJ2-1; tentative D call: TRBD2 (5 bases). V lost 1 base, J lost 5 bases, and 15 bases lay in between. There are 16 residues in the CDR3. Germline CDR1 and CDR2: SGHVS and FQNEAQ. CDR3 sequence: CASSLDLFGRDNEQFF. DNA for the CDR3: TGTGCCAGCAGCTTAGACCTTTTCGGGCGGGACAATGAGCAGTTCTTC.

This clonotype was picked up a small number of times. The V call is TRBV11-3, the J call TRBJ2-5; D not certain. The CDR3 extends over 13 amino acids. Between the trimmed V and J ends, which lost 7 bases and 6 bases, there was a span of 15 bases. CDR1 SGHNT and CDR2 YENEEA come from the germline V gene. CDR3 in amino acids: CASTLRVLQTQYF. DNA for the CDR3: TGTGCCAGCACCCTCAGAGTGTTGCAGACCCAGTACTTC.

Many counts were recorded for this clonotype. The chain recombines TRBV27 with TRBJ2-3, with D possibly being TRBD1 (6 bases). This CDR3 is built from 15 residues. The germline V gene has CDR1 MNHEY and CDR2 SMNVEV (reference sequence). Between the trimmed V and J ends, which lost 6 bases and 2 bases, there was a span of 15 bases. The CDR3 DNA sequence: TGTGCCAGCAGGTTAAACAGGGTGGACACAGATACGCAGTATTTT. Translated: CASRLNRVDTDTQYF.

The CDR3 spells CASSFGDSKAFF. The CDR3 nucleotides are TGCGCCAGCAGCTTCGGTGACAGTAAAGCTTTCTTT. V gene TRBV5-1 combines with J gene TRBJ1-1; possible D gene TRBD1, 5 bases. CDR3 length equals 12 residues. V was clipped by 2 bases and J by 9 bases, with 11 bases between them. CDR1 and CDR2 (germline): SGHRS, YFSETQ.

This clonotype was counted only a few times. The chain uses TRBV2 and TRBJ2-3; D not certain. V was trimmed by 10 bases and J by 2 bases, leaving 13 bases between them. The CDR3 is 13 amino acids. Per germline, CDR1 SNHLY and CDR2 FYNNEI. The CDR3 loop is CATKGIITDTQYF. DNA for the CDR3: TGTGCCACCAAAGGGATTATCACAGATACGCAGTATTTT.

This clonotype was counted ten times or more. The chain uses TRBV18 and TRBJ2-1; D remains unclear. Trimming shortened V by 3 bases and J by 7 bases, and 10 bases separated the two germline ends. The CDR3 has 13 amino acids. Per germline, CDR1 KGHSH and CDR2 LQKENI. This chain's CDR3 is CASSPARGNEQFF. In DNA, the CDR3 is TGTGCCAGCTCACCCGCGCGTGGGAATGAGCAGTTCTTC.

The chain recombines TRBV14 with TRBJ1-6; the D is unclear. The CDR3 is 13 residues long. Deletions cut 0 bases from V and 8 bases from J, with 5 bases between. The germline CDR1 and CDR2 sequences are SGHDN and FVKESK. This CDR3 is CASSQDLYSPLHF. In nucleotides, the CDR3 is TGTGCCAGCAGCCAAGATCTTTATTCACCCCTCCACTTT.

The J gene is TRBJ1-2, the V gene TRBV5-1, with a weak D call TRBD1 (5 bases). CDR3 length equals 15 residues. With 2 bases removed from V and 3 bases from J, the gap between germline ends came to 14 bases. The germline V gene has CDR1 SGHRS and CDR2 YFSETQ. The DNA of the CDR3 is TGCGCCAGCAGCTTACTCCAGGGAGTAGACTATGGCTACACCTTC. Residues: CASSLLQGVDYGYTF. Full variable domain (remainder filled in from reference TRBV5-1 and TRBJ1-2): KAGVTQTPRYLIKTRGQQVTLSCSPISGHRSVSWYQQTPGQGLQFLFEYFSETQRNKGNFPGRFSGRQFSNSRSEMNVSTLELGDSALYLCASSLLQGVDYGYTFGSGTRLTVV.

The V gene is TRBV6-5, the J gene TRBJ2-5; perhaps D is TRBD1 or TRBD2 (5 bases each). This CDR3 contains 15 residues. Germline V lookup: CDR1 MNHEY, CDR2 SVGAGI. The V and J ends lost 3 bases and 5 bases respectively, with 16 bases between them. The CDR3 loop is CASSYSRAGLETQYF. DNA for the CDR3: TGTGCCAGCAGTTATTCCAGGGCTGGACTCGAGACCCAGTACTTC.

The sample holds a few counts of this clonotype. This chain joins TRBV28 and TRBJ2-7, with D maybe TRBD2 (5 bases). This CDR3 is built from 13 residues. V was clipped by 9 bases and J by 2 bases, with 14 bases between them. Germline loops: CDR1 MDHEN, CDR2 SYDVKM. The CDR3 coding sequence is TGTGCCAGTCGAGGGTCCAATCCCTACGAGCAGTACGTC. As protein: CASRGSNPYEQYV.